The entry below describes one T cell receptor beta chain. The sample originates from a study of T cell changes during pregnancy in multiple sclerosis. Germline CDR1 and CDR2: LGHNA and YSLEER. With V trimmed by 0 bases and J by 6 bases, 16 bases remained unmatched. CDR3 length: 19 residues. The repertoire was sequenced with immunoSEQ multiplex PCR; TCRdb's copy has only in-frame clones and lacks some. The sample holds roughly 50,000 clones; about nine tenths are singletons and the top ten take 1% to 1.5%. The sample consisted of peripheral blood, taken after pregnancy. This rearrangement joins TRBV4-3 to TRBJ2-3, with 9 bases lining up with TRBD2. The clonotype comes from a female donor in good health, enrolled as a control in a pregnancy study. The CDR3, as DNA: TGCGCCAGCAGCCAAGATAAGGACCCCGGGACTAGCAGTCCGGATACGCAGTATTTT. Translating it yields CASSQDKDPGTSSPDTQYF.